This paragraph reports one TCR beta chain. Its specificity is not known. The whole isolated RNA underwent reverse transcription, so sequencing captured expressed TCRB transcripts. The method was immunoSEQ multiplex PCR; TCRdb's version includes in-frame clones alone and lacks a portion of them. The repertoire holds some 660,000 clones, with about 14% as singletons. The sample comes from a study of beta chain features in type 1 diabetes. Study-wide points: TCRB CDR3s from Type 1 diabetes patients were moderately but significantly shorter in all four CD4+ subsets. High TCR expression in some cells could lead to their over-representation in cDNA sequencing.

The sequence was collected from a man aged 18 to 29 with type 1 diabetes. Sequencing used naive CD4+ T cells from blood.

CDR3 bases: TGTGCCAGCAGTGATCGAGGGTTTCAGCCCCAGCATTTT. The encoded protein is CASSDRGFQPQHF. V and J are TRBV2 and TRBJ1-5; D call uncertain. Germline V CDR1 and CDR2: SNHLY, FYNNEI. The CDR3 contains 13 residues. Between the trimmed V and J ends, which lost 3 bases and 6 bases, there was a span of 9 bases.